This T cell receptor (beta chain) was sequenced during a study of blood T cell repertoires in COVID-19. At the level of the study: Samples representing acute and convalescent COVID-19 were sourced from the United States, Italy and Spain. Sample material is recorded as cDNA or gDNA derived from T cells, B-cell-depleted T cells, or PBMCs.

Authors' processing steps: Reference gene primer amplification gave estimated nucleated cell counts. The data were produced by immunoSEQ multiplex PCR, yet TCRdb's version contains in-frame clones alone and is incomplete. V and J calls and clone size are given by that table; D and trimming were obtained from the DNA. Found here are some 180,000 clones, 88% of them singletons; the top ten hold roughly 2%. The sequenced sample consisted of peripheral blood. This sequence was found in a man aged 45-65 years who had recovered from COVID-19.

The CDR3 loop is CASSQTGADTQYF. CDR3 in DNA: TGTGCCAGCAGCCAAACGGGGGCAGATACGCAGTATTTT. The V and J genes are TRBV7-8 and TRBJ2-3, with a weak D call TRBD2 (6 bases). The V and J ends lost 5 bases and 4 bases respectively, with 10 bases between them. From germline, CDR1 is SGHVS and CDR2 FQNEAQ. This CDR3 region has 13 residues.